A selection of T cell receptor beta chains follows, all from one sample in a study of cytotoxic CD8 clonotypes in ibrutinib-treated CLL. TCRdb's copy holds only in-frame clones and misses some; the assay was immunoSEQ multiplex PCR. The data hold 110,000 to 150,000 clones, with roughly three quarters observed a single time. The sample here was PBMCs, taken after 12 months of ibrutinib treatment. Every receptor here comes from a human donor with chronic lymphocytic leukemia. Both conserved end residues are part of each CDR3. The D gene is left open where the match is weak. Expanded clones are given a class, and other clones once, few, many or no size at all.

TRBV27	.	.	TRBJ1-2	CASSPLLGSNYGYTF	TGTGCCAGCAGCCCCCTTTTGGGCTCTAACTATGGCTACACCTTC
TRBV5-1	TRBD1	.	TRBJ1-1	CASSSQGAGTEAFF	TGCGCCAGCAGTTCACAGGGGGCGGGGACTGAAGCTTTCTTT
TRBV19	TRBD2	.	TRBJ2-1	CASSMLAGGTGQFF	TGTGCCAGTAGTATGCTAGCGGGAGGGACAGGGCAGTTCTTC
TRBV7-9	.	.	TRBJ1-5	CASSLYSDQPQHF	TGTGCCAGCAGCTTATATTCTGATCAGCCCCAGCATTTT
TRBV30	.	.	TRBJ2-1	CAWGVGGEQFF	TGTGCCTGGGGGGTAGGTGGTGAGCAGTTCTTC
TRBV10-3	.	.	TRBJ1-1	CAISAVNTEAFF	TGTGCCATCAGTGCAGTGAACACTGAAGCTTTCTTT
TRBV29-1	.	.	TRBJ1-4	CSGGHSTEKLFF	TGCAGCGGTGGACACTCGACTGAAAAACTGTTTTTT
TRBV2	.	.	TRBJ2-7	CASSEQGKLYEQYF	TGTGCCAGCAGTGAACAGGGGAAACTCTACGAGCAGTACTTC
TRBV5-1	TRBD2	.	TRBJ2-3	CASRRTSGTTDTQYF	TGCGCCAGCAGGCGGACTAGCGGCACCACAGATACGCAGTATTTT
TRBV19	TRBD2	few	TRBJ2-7	CASSGSTSGVSYEQYF	TGTGCCAGTAGTGGGTCAACTAGCGGCGTCTCCTACGAGCAGTACTTC
TRBV4-3	TRBD1	.	TRBJ1-4	CASSRDRGNEKLFF	TGCGCCAGCAGCCGGGACAGGGGCAATGAAAAACTGTTTTTT
TRBV14	.	.	TRBJ2-1	CASSPPGLGEQFF	TGTGCCAGCAGCCCCCCCGGGCTGGGTGAGCAGTTCTTC
TRBV28	TRBD1	few	TRBJ1-2	CASSLRDRVGGYTF	TGTGCCAGCAGTTTGCGGGACAGGGTTGGGGGCTACACCTTC